The next 2 T cell receptor beta chains were all read from a single sample in a study of blood T cell repertoires in COVID-19. Data came from immunoSEQ multiplex PCR; TCRdb stores just in-frame clones and leaves some out. Here the sample spans fewer than 200,000 clones, roughly 84% being singletons. The specimen was peripheral blood. Receptors originate from a woman between 50 and 59 years old with COVID-19, enrolled during active disease.

The V and J genes are TRBV7-9 and TRBJ1-4; D may be TRBD1 (5 bases). CDR3 length: 15 amino acids. Germline V lookup: CDR1 SEHNR, CDR2 FQNEAQ (reference sequence). Trimming pared 5 bases from V and 11 bases from J, leaving 21 bases between. The CDR3 DNA sequence: TGTGCCAGCAGCGACCCGACAGACGCCCCTGGGAAACTGTTTTTT. This encodes CASSDPTDAPGKLFF.

As to this clone: One end of the junction varies from germline; a read error may be responsible. The rearrangement uses TRBV18 and TRBJ1-3; TRBD1 matches at 7 bases. This CDR3 has 16 amino acids. Germline CDR1 and CDR2: KGHSH and LQKENI. DNA of the CDR3: TGTGCCAGCTCACCACGATCAGGGGGAGAAGGAAACGCCATATATTTT. Its translation is CASSPRSGGEGNAIYF.